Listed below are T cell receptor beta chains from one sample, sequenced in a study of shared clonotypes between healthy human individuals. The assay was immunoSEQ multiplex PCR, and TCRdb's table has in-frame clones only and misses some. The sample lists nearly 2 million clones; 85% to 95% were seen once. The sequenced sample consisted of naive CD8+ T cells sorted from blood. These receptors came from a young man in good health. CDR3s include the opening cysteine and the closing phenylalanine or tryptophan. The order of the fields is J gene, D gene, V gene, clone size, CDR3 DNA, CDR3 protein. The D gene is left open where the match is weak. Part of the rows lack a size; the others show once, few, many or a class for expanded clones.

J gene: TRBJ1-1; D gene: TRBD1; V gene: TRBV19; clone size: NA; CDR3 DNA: TGTGCCAGTTCTCCGGGACAGGGGGCAAAAACTGAAGCTTTCTTT; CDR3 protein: CASSPGQGAKTEAFF
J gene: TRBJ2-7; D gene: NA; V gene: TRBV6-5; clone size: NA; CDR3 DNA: TGTGCCAGCAGTTACTCAGGGATCGCCTCCGAGCAGTACTTC; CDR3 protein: CASSYSGIASEQYF
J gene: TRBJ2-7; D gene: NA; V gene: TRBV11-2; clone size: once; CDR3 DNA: TGTGCCAGCAGCTTAGTTACAGGAGGATACGAGCAGTACTTC; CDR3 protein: CASSLVTGGYEQYF
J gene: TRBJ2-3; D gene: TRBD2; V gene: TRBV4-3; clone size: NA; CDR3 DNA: TGCGCCAGCAGCCAAGACACCGGGACTAGCGGGACAGATACGCAGTATTTT; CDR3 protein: CASSQDTGTSGTDTQYF
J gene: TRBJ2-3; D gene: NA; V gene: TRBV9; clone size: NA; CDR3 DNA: TGTGCCAGCAGCCCCTCGGTTGTCACAGATACGCAGTATTTT; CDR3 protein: CASSPSVVTDTQYF
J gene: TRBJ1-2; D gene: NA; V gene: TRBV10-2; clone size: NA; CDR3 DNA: TGCGCCAGCAGGGACAGTTCGGAGGAAAGACCCTTCTATGGCTACACCTTC; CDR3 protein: CASRDSSEERPFYGYTF
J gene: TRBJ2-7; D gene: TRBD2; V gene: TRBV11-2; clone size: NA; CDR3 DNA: TGTGCCAGCACGTCAGGGAGGGGATCCTACGAGCAGTACTTC; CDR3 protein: CASTSGRGSYEQYF
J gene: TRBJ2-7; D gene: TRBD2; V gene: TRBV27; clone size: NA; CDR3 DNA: TGTGCCAGCTCAGCGGCTAGCGGGAGGGAGGGCCACGAGCAGTACTTC; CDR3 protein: CASSAASGREGHEQYF
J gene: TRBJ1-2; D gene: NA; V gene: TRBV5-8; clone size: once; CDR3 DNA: TGTGCCAGCTCCCAAACAGGGTTGAATGGCTACACCTTC; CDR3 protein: CASSQTGLNGYTF
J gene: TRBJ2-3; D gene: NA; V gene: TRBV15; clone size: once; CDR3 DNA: TGTGCCACCAGCAGAGGGGATATCACAGATACGCAGTATTTT; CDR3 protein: CATSRGDITDTQYF
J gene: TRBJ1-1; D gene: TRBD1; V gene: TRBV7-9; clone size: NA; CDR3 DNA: TGTGCCAGCAGCTTAACAGGGGGCACCGCTGAAGCTTTCTTT; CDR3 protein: CASSLTGGTAEAFF
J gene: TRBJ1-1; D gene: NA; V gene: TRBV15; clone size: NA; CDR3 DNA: TGTGCCATTGCCGGAGAAGGGAACACTGAAGCTTTCTTT; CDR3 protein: CAIAGEGNTEAFF
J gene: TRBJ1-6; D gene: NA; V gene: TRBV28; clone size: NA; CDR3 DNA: TGTGCCAGCAGTTTAGGGGGGTATAATTCACCCCTCCACTTT; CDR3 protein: CASSLGGYNSPLHF
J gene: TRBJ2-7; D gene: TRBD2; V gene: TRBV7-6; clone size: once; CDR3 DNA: TGTGCCAGCAGCCTCAGCGGGGGAGCCTCCGAGCAGTACTTC; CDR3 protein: CASSLSGGASEQYF
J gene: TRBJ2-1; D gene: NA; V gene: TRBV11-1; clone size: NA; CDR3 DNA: TGTGCCAGCAGCTTAGTTGTCGGGACCCCGAGTAGGTCCTACAATGAGCAGTTCTTC; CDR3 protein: CASSLVVGTPSRSYNEQFF
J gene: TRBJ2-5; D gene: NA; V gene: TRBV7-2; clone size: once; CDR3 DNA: TGTGCCAGCAGCTTAAATCCATGGGAAGGAGAGACCCAGTACTTC; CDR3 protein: CASSLNPWEGETQYF
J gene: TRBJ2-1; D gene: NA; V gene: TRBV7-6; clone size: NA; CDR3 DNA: TGTGCCAGCAGCTTACCCGCGGGGGCCTCCTACAATGAGCAGTTCTTC; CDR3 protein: CASSLPAGASYNEQFF
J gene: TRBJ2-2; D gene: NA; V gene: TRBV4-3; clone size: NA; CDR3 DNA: TGCGCCAGCAGCCAAGGGATAAACAGGAACACCGGGGAGCTGTTTTTT; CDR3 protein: CASSQGINRNTGELFF
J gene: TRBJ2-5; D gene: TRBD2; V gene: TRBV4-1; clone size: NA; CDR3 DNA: TGCGCCAGCAGCCGGACTAGCGGTATCCAAGAGACCCAGTACTTC; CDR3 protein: CASSRTSGIQETQYF
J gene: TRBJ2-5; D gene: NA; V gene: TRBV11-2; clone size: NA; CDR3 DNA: TGTGCCAGCAGCCCTGGGGACTTACACCTGGAGACCCAGTACTTC; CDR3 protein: CASSPGDLHLETQYF
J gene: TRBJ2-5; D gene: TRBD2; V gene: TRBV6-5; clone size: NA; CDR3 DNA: TGTGCCAGCAGTACTCCTAGCGGGGAGACCCAGTACTTC; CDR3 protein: CASSTPSGETQYF
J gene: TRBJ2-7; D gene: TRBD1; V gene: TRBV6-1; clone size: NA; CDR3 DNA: TGTGCCAGCAGTGAGGGACAGGGAACACCCTACGAGCAGTACTTC; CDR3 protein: CASSEGQGTPYEQYF
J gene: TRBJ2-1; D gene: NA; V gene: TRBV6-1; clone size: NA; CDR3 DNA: TGTGCCAGCAGTGAAGGCAGGAGGTCTTACAATGAGCAGTTCTTC; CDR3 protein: CASSEGRRSYNEQFF
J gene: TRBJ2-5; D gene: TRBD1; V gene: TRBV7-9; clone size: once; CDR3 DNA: TGTGCCAGCAGCGTTGTAGCGGACAGGGGAATCCAAGAGACCCAGTACTTC; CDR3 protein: CASSVVADRGIQETQYF
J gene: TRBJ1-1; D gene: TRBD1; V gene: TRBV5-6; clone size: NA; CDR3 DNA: TGTGCCAGCAGCTTGGGGCCAGGGGGGGCCACTGAAGCTTTCTTT; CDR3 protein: CASSLGPGGATEAFF
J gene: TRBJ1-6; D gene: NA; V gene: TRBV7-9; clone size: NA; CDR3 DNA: TGTGCCAGCAGTAATGGAGACAGTTATAATTCACCCCTCCACTTT; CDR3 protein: CASSNGDSYNSPLHF
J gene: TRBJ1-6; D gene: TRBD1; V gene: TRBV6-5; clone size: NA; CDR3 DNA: TGTGCCAGCAGAAGGACAGGGGATAATTCACCCCTCCACTTT; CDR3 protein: CASRRTGDNSPLHF
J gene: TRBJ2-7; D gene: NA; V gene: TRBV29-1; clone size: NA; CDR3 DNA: TGCAGCGTTGATATCAGGGGCGAGCAGTACTTC; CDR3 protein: CSVDIRGEQYF
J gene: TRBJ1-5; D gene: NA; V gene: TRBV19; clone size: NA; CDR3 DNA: TGTGCCAGTAGTATAGGAATAGGGCAGGGGAGCATGAGCAATCAGCCCCAGCATTTT; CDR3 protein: CASSIGIGQGSMSNQPQHF
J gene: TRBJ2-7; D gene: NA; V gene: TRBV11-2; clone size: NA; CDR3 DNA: TGTGCCAGCAGCCAGGGGCCCCAATACGAGCAGTACTTC; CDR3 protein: CASSQGPQYEQYF
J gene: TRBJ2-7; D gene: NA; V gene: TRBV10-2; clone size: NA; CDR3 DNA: TGCGCCAGCAGGTCCGGGACAACCTACGAGCAGTACTTC; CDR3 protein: CASRSGTTYEQYF
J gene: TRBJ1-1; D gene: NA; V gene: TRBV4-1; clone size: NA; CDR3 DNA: TGCGCCAGCAGCCAAGAGACCCTCTCCACTGAAGCTTTCTTT; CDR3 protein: CASSQETLSTEAFF
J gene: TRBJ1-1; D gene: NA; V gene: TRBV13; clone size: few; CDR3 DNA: TGTGCCAGCAGCGAAGTGACCCCGGGGATTGGTGAAGCTTTCTTT; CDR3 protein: CASSEVTPGIGEAFF
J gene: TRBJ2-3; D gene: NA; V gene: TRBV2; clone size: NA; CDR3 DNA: TGTGCCAGCAGTGAAGGGTCCCCAGATACGCAGTATTTT; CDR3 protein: CASSEGSPDTQYF
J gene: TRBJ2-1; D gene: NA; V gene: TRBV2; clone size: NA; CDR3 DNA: TGTGCCAGCAGCTCCAACAATGAGCAGTTCTTC; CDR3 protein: CASSSNNEQFF
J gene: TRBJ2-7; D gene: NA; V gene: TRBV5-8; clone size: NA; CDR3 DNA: TGTGCCAGCAGTAACGAGACGGGCTACGAGCAGTACTTC; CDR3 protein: CASSNETGYEQYF
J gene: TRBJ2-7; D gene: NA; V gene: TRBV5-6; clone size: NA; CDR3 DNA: TGTGCCAGCAGCTTGGACAGGGAGATGACTAACCCCTACGAGCAGTACTTC; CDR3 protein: CASSLDREMTNPYEQYF
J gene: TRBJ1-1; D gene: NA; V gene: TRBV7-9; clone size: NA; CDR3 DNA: TGTGCCAGCAGCTTAGATTTCGGGGCGGGCACTGAAGCTTTCTTT; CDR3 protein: CASSLDFGAGTEAFF
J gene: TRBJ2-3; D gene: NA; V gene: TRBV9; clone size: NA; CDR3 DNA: TGTGCCAGCAGCGCCTCCGATGAACTGCCCTACACAGATACGCAGTATTTT; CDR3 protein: CASSASDELPYTDTQYF
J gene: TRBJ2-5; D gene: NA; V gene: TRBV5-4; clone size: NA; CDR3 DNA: TGTGCCAGCAGCTCGGTTGGGCAGGAAGAGACCCAGTACTTC; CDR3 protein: CASSSVGQEETQYF
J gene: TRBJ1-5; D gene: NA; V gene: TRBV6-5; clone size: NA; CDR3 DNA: TGTGCCAGCAGTTACTCGGGCACGATTAGCAATCAGCCCCAGCATTTT; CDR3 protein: CASSYSGTISNQPQHF
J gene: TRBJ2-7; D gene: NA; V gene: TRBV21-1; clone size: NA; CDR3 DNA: TGTGCCAGCAGCAAAGGGGGTATTAACCGGGACTATCGCTACGAGCAGTACTTC; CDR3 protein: CASSKGGINRDYRYEQYF
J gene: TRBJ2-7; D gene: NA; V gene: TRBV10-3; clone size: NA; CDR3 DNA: TGTGCCATCAGTGCCTCTGAGGAGCAGTACTTC; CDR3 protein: CAISASEEQYF
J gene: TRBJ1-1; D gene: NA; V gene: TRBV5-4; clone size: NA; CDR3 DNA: TGTGCCAGCAGCTTGAAGACCGGGGCAACTGAAGCTTTCTTT; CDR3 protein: CASSLKTGATEAFF
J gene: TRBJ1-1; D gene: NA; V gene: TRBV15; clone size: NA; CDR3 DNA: TGTGCCACCAGCTGGCCGGGGGGCCCGGCGACTGAAGCTTTCTTT; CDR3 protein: CATSWPGGPATEAFF
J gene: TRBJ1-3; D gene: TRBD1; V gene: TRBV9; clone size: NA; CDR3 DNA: TGTGCCAGCAGCGCTGGACAGGGGACTGGAAACACCATATATTTT; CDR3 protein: CASSAGQGTGNTIYF
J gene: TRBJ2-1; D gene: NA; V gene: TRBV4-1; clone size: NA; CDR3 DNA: TGCGCCAGCAGCCAGCTCAGGGGAGAGCAGTTCTTC; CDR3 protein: CASSQLRGEQFF
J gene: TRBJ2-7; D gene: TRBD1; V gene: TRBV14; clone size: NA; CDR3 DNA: TGTGCCAGCAGCCCGGGACAGGGCTACGAGCAGTACTTC; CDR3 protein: CASSPGQGYEQYF
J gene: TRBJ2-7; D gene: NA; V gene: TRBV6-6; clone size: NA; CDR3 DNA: TGTGCCAGCACCCTCCGGACGCCGCCCGGCACCTACGAGCAGTACTTC; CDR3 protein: CASTLRTPPGTYEQYF
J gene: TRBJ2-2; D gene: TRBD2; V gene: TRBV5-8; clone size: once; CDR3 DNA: TGTGCCAGCAGCTTGGTAGCGGCGGGAGTCCCGTCACCGAACACCGGGGAGCTGTTTTTT; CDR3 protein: CASSLVAAGVPSPNTGELFF
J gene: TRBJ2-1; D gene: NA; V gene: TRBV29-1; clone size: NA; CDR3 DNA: TGCAGCGTGAACACAGGGAGTTCAACGTACAATGAGCAGTTCTTC; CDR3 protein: CSVNTGSSTYNEQFF
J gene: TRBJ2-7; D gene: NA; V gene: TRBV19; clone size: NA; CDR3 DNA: TGTGCCAGTAGTACGACAGGTGGGGCCGAGCAGTACTTC; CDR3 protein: CASSTTGGAEQYF
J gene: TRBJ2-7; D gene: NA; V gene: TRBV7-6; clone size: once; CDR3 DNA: TGTGCCAGCAGCTGGGGATCTTTCTACGAGCAGTACTTC; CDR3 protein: CASSWGSFYEQYF
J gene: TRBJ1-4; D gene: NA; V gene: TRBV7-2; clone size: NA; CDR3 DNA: TGTGCCAGCAGCTCAGCAGGGTCCCCGGGGGAAAAACTGTTTTTT; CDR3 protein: CASSSAGSPGEKLFF